This is a list of T cell receptor beta chains from one sample in a study of chemoradiotherapy in HPV16-positive cancers. TCRdb's table, derived via immunoSEQ multiplex PCR, lists solely in-frame clones and lacks some. The data show about 9,000 clones, roughly 89% seen once. Material: blood, obtained from a patient who underwent chemoradiotherapy. Receptors originate from a human donor with HPV-associated anogenital cancer. Each CDR3 is given with its conserved first and last residue. The D gene is left open where the match is weak. For some rows the clone size is stated as once, few or many, or as a class when expanded; others skip it.

TRBV5-6	TRBJ2-3	-	-	TGTGCCAGCAGCTTGTTTTTCGGCGGGGATACGCAGTATTTT	CASSLFFGGDTQYF
TRBV5-4	TRBJ1-1	-	-	TGTGCCAGCAGCTGGGTGGGGGCACGCACTGAAGCTTTCTTT	CASSWVGARTEAFF
TRBV30	TRBJ1-5	few	TRBD1	TGTGCCTGGAGTCAGGGACAGTCCAATCAGCCCCAGCATTTT	CAWSQGQSNQPQHF
TRBV9	TRBJ1-3	-	-	TGTGCCAGCAGCGTAGCTACGACCCATTTTACTGGAAACACCATATATTTT	CASSVATTHFTGNTIYF
TRBV7-3	TRBJ2-3	-	TRBD1	TGTGCCAGCAGCTTGTGGGGGCAGGGGGGCACAGATACGCAGTATTTT	CASSLWGQGGTDTQYF
TRBV9	TRBJ2-2	-	TRBD1	TGTGCCAGCAGCCCGATCCGGGACAGGGCGGGGGAGCTGTTTTTT	CASSPIRDRAGELFF
TRBV7-9	TRBJ1-2	-	-	TGTGCCAGCAGCTTACGGGGAAAAATGAACTATGGCTACACCTTC	CASSLRGKMNYGYTF
TRBV5-1	TRBJ2-7	-	TRBD1	TGCGCCAGCAGCTGGACAGGGGACCGCGAGGAGCAGTACTTC	CASSWTGDREEQYF
TRBV6-1	TRBJ2-2	-	-	TGTGCCAGCAGTGAACTGAACGGGGAGTCCGTGGACACCGGGGAGCTGTTTTTT	CASSELNGESVDTGELFF
TRBV18	TRBJ2-2	-	-	TGTGCCAGCTCACCAGTAGGGCCTGCAGTCGGGGAGCTGTTTTTT	CASSPVGPAVGELFF
TRBV2	TRBJ1-6	few	-	TGTGCCAGCAGTGTTCGGGCTGAAAATTCACCCCTCCACTTT	CASSVRAENSPLHF
TRBV27	TRBJ2-1	-	TRBD2	TGTGCCAGCAGTTTGAGGCAGACTAGCGGGCACAATGAGCAGTTCTTC	CASSLRQTSGHNEQFF
TRBV6-5	TRBJ1-5	-	-	TGTGCCAGCAGTTACTCGGGGGCGGCCGATCAGCCCCAGCATTTT	CASSYSGAADQPQHF
TRBV30	TRBJ1-4	once	TRBD1	TGTGCCTGGAGTGTGAGGACAGGGGGAAGAGAAAAACTGTTTTTT	CAWSVRTGGREKLFF
TRBV27	TRBJ2-7	-	TRBD1	TGTGCCAGCAGTTCAACAGGGGGTATCTCCTACGAGCAGTACTTC	CASSSTGGISYEQYF
TRBV14	TRBJ2-3	-	-	TGTGCCAGCAGCCCCGGCACCGAAGGAGATACGCAGTATTTT	CASSPGTEGDTQYF
TRBV7-9	TRBJ2-1	-	TRBD2	TGTGCCAGCAGCTTAGACGGGAGGGCTACAAATGAGCAGTTCTTC	CASSLDGRATNEQFF
TRBV5-1	TRBJ2-3	-	TRBD2	TGCGCCAGCAAAAAAACTAGCGGGAGCACAGATACGCAGTATTTT	CASKKTSGSTDTQYF
TRBV7-2	TRBJ2-7	-	-	TGTGCCAGCAGCTTAGAGGGCCAGGGCGAGGTTCGGCCCTACGAGCAGTACTTC	CASSLEGQGEVRPYEQYF
TRBV5-6	TRBJ1-2	once	-	TGTGCCAGCAGCTTGAATTTGGGCAGGCTAACTAACTATGGCTACACCTTC	CASSLNLGRLTNYGYTF
TRBV6-4	TRBJ1-1	-	-	TGTGCCAGCAGTGAAGGGGACGGGACTGAAGCTTTCTTT	CASSEGDGTEAFF
TRBV30	TRBJ1-2	-	-	TGTGCCTGGAGTGAAGGGGATGGCTACACCTTC	CAWSEGDGYTF
TRBV4-1	TRBJ2-7	-	-	TGCGCCAGCAGCCAGTACACCGTTCCCTACGAGCAGTACTTC	CASSQYTVPYEQYF
TRBV7-2	TRBJ2-2	-	-	TGTGCCAGCAGCTTAGGATACACCGGGGAGCTGTTTTTT	CASSLGYTGELFF
TRBV11-2	TRBJ1-2	-	TRBD1	TGTGCCAGCAGCTCCCTGGACAGGGGTAGTCGTAACTATGGCTACACCTTC	CASSSLDRGSRNYGYTF
TRBV6-4	TRBJ1-2	few	TRBD1	TGTGCCAGCAGTCAAACCGGGACAGGTTTATATGGCTACACCTTC	CASSQTGTGLYGYTF
TRBV25-1	TRBJ2-5	-	-	TGTGCCAGCAGTTCCAGAGGGGAGACCCAGTACTTC	CASSSRGETQYF
TRBV5-1	TRBJ2-7	-	-	TGCGCCAGCAGCTTGGGCCCGGGGGGCCGAACGACCAGCTACGAGCAGTACTTC	CASSLGPGGRTTSYEQYF
TRBV28	TRBJ1-5	-	TRBD1	TGTGCCAGCAGGACAGGGAGGGGCAATCAGCCCCAGCATTTT	CASRTGRGNQPQHF
TRBV21-1	TRBJ2-7	-	-	TGTGCCAGTCTTGGGTGGGACAGGGAGGGCGAGCAGTACTTC	CASLGWDREGEQYF
TRBV7-3	TRBJ2-2	-	-	TGTGCCAGCAGCTTGACGGGATGGACCGGGGAGCTGTTTTTT	CASSLTGWTGELFF
TRBV2	TRBJ2-1	-	TRBD1	TGTGCCAGCAGTGGACAGGGGAGCTCCTACAATGAGCAGTTCTTC	CASSGQGSSYNEQFF
TRBV10-3	TRBJ2-3	-	-	TGTGCCATCAGTGAGTCGCCCAGCGGGAGCACAGATACGCAGTATTTT	CAISESPSGSTDTQYF
TRBV5-6	TRBJ2-2	once	-	TGTGCCAGCAGCTTTCGGGCGATCACCGGGGAGCTGTTTTTT	CASSFRAITGELFF
TRBV2	TRBJ1-2	once	-	TGTGCCAGCAACCGCGGGGATGGCTACACCTTC	CASNRGDGYTF
TRBV11-1	TRBJ2-2	few	-	TGTGCCAGCAGCCTCCTGAACACCGGGGAGCTGTTTTTT	CASSLLNTGELFF
TRBV23-1	TRBJ2-7	-	TRBD1	TGCGCCAGCATCCAGTGTGGGACAGGGGGTAACGAGCAGTACTTC	CASIQCGTGGNEQYF
TRBV6-6	TRBJ1-2	-	-	TGTGCCAGCAAAGCCCAGGGGCAGGCCAACTATGGCTACACCTTC	CASKAQGQANYGYTF
TRBV27	TRBJ1-1	-	-	TGTGCCAGCAGTTTTGGAGGGAAGGCTTTCTTT	CASSFGGKAFF
TRBV28	TRBJ1-3	once	-	TGTGCCAGCAGCTTAGATAGATCTTCGCGAGGAAACACCATATATTTT	CASSLDRSSRGNTIYF
TRBV19	TRBJ1-2	-	-	TGTGCCAGTACCGGGACGGTCGCCAACTATATCTATGGCTACACCTTC	CASTGTVANYIYGYTF
TRBV6-1	TRBJ2-7	-	-	TGTGCCAGCAGTGAATCTACAGGGAGGGTGTATAAAGATAACGAGCAGTACTTC	CASSESTGRVYKDNEQYF
TRBV5-1	TRBJ2-3	once	TRBD1	TGCGCCAGCAGCTTGCTAGGACAGGGCACAGATACGCAGTATTTT	CASSLLGQGTDTQYF
TRBV28	TRBJ1-5	-	-	TGTGCCAGCAGTCTCTACCCCCGACAGACCCCTACTCAGCCCCAGCATTTT	CASSLYPRQTPTQPQHF